This TCR beta chain was sequenced during a study of T-cell reconstitution after alpha-beta-depleted transplantation in children. Study-level results: The authors attributed T-cell counts and diversity one year after transplant mostly to newly produced T cells. Several hundred expanded graft clones reportedly gave rise to the alpha-beta T cells present about two months after transplant. Several patients had high TCRbeta diversity at day 60; it came from surviving recipient T cells and thymic progenitors.

In germline, CDR1 is LGHDT, CDR2 YNNKEL (reference sequence). CDR3 length equals 15 residues. The J segment lost 5 bases and the V segment lost 4 bases, leaving 8 bases of the junction unmatched. Molecular barcoding with unique molecular identifiers was used for the TCRbeta library. MiXCR, run by TCRdb on the PCR reads, gives a single entry per CDR3 protein. The table has under 850,000 distinct CDR3 sequences, about an eighth seen once. Regarding this clonotype: Its antigen is unknown.

The rearrangement links TRBV3-1 to TRBJ1-1, with 9 bases lining up with TRBD1. The sample here was PBMCs, taken before TCRalphabeta/CD19-depleted stem cell transplant. The source is a girl aged 2-10 years with congenital amegakaryocytic thrombocytopenia, due to receive a stem cell transplant. This chain's CDR3 is CASSPGTGRSTEAFF. CDR3 DNA: TGTGCCAGCAGCCCAGGGACAGGGAGGTCGACTGAAGCTTTCTTT. The full variable domain, with the rest looked up from reference TRBV3-1 and TRBJ1-1, is DTAVSQTPKYLVTQMGNDKSIKCEQNLGHDTMYWYKQDSKKFLKIMFSYNNKELIINETVPNRFSPKSPDKAHLNLHINSLELGDSAVYFCASSPGTGRSTEAFFGQGTRLTVV.